The T cell receptor (beta chain) described here comes from a study of blood T cell repertoires in COVID-19. Deletions cut 0 bases from V and 0 bases from J, with 9 bases between. The germline V gene encodes CDR1 LNHNV and CDR2 YYDKDF (reference sequence). This CDR3 has 16 residues. The method was immunoSEQ multiplex PCR; TCRdb's version includes in-frame clones alone and lacks a portion of them. The profile covers around 250,000 clones, with over 80% appearing a single time and roughly 4.3% taken by the ten largest. The chain joins TRBV15 to TRBJ1-3; no clear D. The sequenced material came from PBMCs or T cells enriched from blood (not recorded which). This receptor was obtained from a woman aged 25 to 39 with acute COVID-19. Written as DNA, the CDR3 is TGTGCCACCAGCAGAGACAGAGGAACCTCTGGAAACACCATATATTTT. It encodes CATSRDRGTSGNTIYF.